Below are 25 T cell receptor beta chains sequenced from a single sample in a study of OX40 agonist ivuxolimab in advanced cancers. The repertoire was sequenced with immunoSEQ multiplex PCR; TCRdb's copy has only in-frame clones and lacks some. This sample yields some 150,000 clones, of which approximately 90% are seen a single time; approximately 1% belongs to the top ten. The sample consisted of CD4+ or CD8+ T cells sorted from blood, taken in a trial of the OX40 agonist ivuxolimab. The receptor source for this set is an adult with an advanced solid tumor such as melanoma, head and neck, liver or kidney cancer.

The chain joins TRBV19 to TRBJ2-7; D is undetermined. The germline V gene has CDR1 LNHDA and CDR2 SQIVND (reference sequence). Trimming pared 3 bases from V and 2 bases from J, leaving 14 bases between. The CDR3 sequence is 15 residues long. As DNA, the CDR3 is TGTGCCAGTAGTATCGTAACAGTCGGTCCCTACGAGCAGTACTTC. It codes for CASSIVTVGPYEQYF.

A few counts support this clone. This chain joins TRBV19 and TRBJ1-2, with a weak D call TRBD1 (5 bases). The CDR3 contains 13 residues. Germline CDR1 LNHDA, CDR2 SQIVND (reference sequence). The V and J ends lost 1 base and 6 bases respectively, with 9 bases between them. Written as DNA, the CDR3 is TGTGCCAGTAGTATAGGCAGGGAACATGGCTACACCTTC. It encodes CASSIGREHGYTF.

The chain carries TRBV5-6 and TRBJ2-1; a weak D match, TRBD2 (5 bases). Germline loops: CDR1 SGHDT, CDR2 YYEEEE. The ends were cut back, 0 bases at V and 8 bases at J, with 9 bases in the middle. The CDR3 is 13 amino acids. CDR3 in DNA: TGTGCCAGCAGCTTGGGAGGGTTTTATGAGCAGTTCTTC. It translates to CASSLGGFYEQFF.

The chain is built from TRBV19 and TRBJ2-3; 7 bases are shared with TRBD2. The V gene end was trimmed by 3 bases and the J gene end by 2 bases; junction bases not matched to a gene: 2. Looked up from germline, CDR1 is LNHDA and CDR2 is SQIVND (reference sequence). CDR3 length: 14 residues. DNA for the CDR3: TGTGCCAGTAGTATGGCGGGAGACACAGATACGCAGTATTTT. Its translation is CASSMAGDTDTQYF.

This sequence joins TRBV9 and TRBJ2-1; 8 bases are shared with TRBD2. CDR1 SGDLS and CDR2 YYNGEE come from the germline V gene. The CDR3 contains 14 residues. With 3 bases clipped from V and 5 bases from J, the junction kept 4 bases outside the gene matches. The CDR3 sequence: CASSAGGIHNEQFF. As DNA, the CDR3 is TGTGCCAGCAGCGCGGGAGGGATCCACAATGAGCAGTTCTTC.

This clone was picked up one time. The V call is TRBV27, the J call TRBJ2-7, with D possibly being TRBD2 (5 bases). This CDR3 region has 14 residues. V was clipped by 0 bases and J by 7 bases, with 13 bases between them. Germline V gene lookup returns CDR1 MNHEY and CDR2 SMNVEV (reference sequence). CDR3 protein: CASSLSAAGVEQYF. DNA for the CDR3: TGTGCCAGCAGTTTATCCGCGGCGGGCGTTGAGCAGTACTTC.

The chain links TRBV5-4 to TRBJ1-2, with unresolved D. CDR1 and CDR2 from the germline V gene are SGHNT and YYREEE (reference sequence). With 1 base removed from V and 6 bases from J, the gap between germline ends came to 7 bases. This CDR3 comprises 12 residues. CDR3 sequence: CASSLMVHGYTF. CDR3 coding DNA: TGTGCCAGCAGCTTGATGGTCCATGGCTACACCTTC.

V is TRBV7-3 and J is TRBJ2-1; no reliable D call. The CDR3 is made up of 13 amino acids. Trimming took 2 bases from V and 5 from J, leaving 7 bases between them. Per the germline V gene, CDR1 is SGHTA and CDR2 is FQGTGA. In DNA, the CDR3 is TGTGCCAGCAGCTTACTGGGTAACAATGAGCAGTTCTTC. Its protein product is CASSLLGNNEQFF.

A word on this clone: The conserved phenylalanine or tryptophan is not found at the CDR3 terminus, so this likely reflects a read error. The chain uses TRBV30 and TRBJ1-2, with D tentatively TRBD1 (5 bases). Germline CDR1 GTSNPN, CDR2 SVGIG (reference sequence). The CDR3 is 14 amino acids. V shed 3 bases and J shed 5 bases, with 16 bases lying between them. As DNA, the CDR3 is TGTGCCTGGAGCAAGCAGGGAGGGCTTTATGGCTACACCCTC. This encodes CAWSKQGGLYGYTL.

CDR3 sequence reads: CASSSRRGTEAFF. The CDR3 nucleotides are TGTGCCAGCAGTAGCAGGCGGGGCACTGAAGCTTTCTTT. The genes are TRBV27 and TRBJ1-1, with unresolved D. V was pared by 5 bases and J by 4 bases, with 11 bases between. Germline V lookup: CDR1 MNHEY, CDR2 SMNVEV (reference sequence). The CDR3 loop spans 13 amino acids.

A remark on this clone: Within the sample, other DNA sequences also encode this same CDR3. The chain has TRBV6-5 and TRBJ1-5; D uncertain. CDR1 is MNHEY and CDR2 is SVGAGI in the germline V gene. The CDR3 has 14 amino acids. The V gene lost 3 bases and the J gene lost 2 bases, with 8 bases spanning the gap. CDR3 sequence reads: CASSYSGGNQPQHF. CDR3 DNA sequence: TGTGCCAGCAGTTATTCTGGGGGCAATCAGCCCCAGCATTTT.

The genes are TRBV11-3 and TRBJ2-7; 12 nucleotides agree with TRBD2. V lost 4 bases, J lost 5 bases, and 9 bases stayed unmatched. CDR3 length equals 16 residues. Germline lookup yields CDR1 SGHNT and CDR2 YENEEA. The CDR3 bases are TGTGCCAGCAGCTCGATGGGACTAGCGGGTTACCACGAGCAGTACTTC. Amino acid sequence: CASSSMGLAGYHEQYF.

The chain is built from TRBV7-2 and TRBJ2-1, with D possibly matching TRBD2 (6 bases). Germline CDR1 is SGHTA and CDR2 is FQGNSA. The V and J ends lost 5 bases and 3 bases respectively, with 14 bases between them. The CDR3 contains 15 residues. Written as DNA, the CDR3 is TGTGCCAGCAGCCCCTGGACTAACAACTACAATGAGCAGTTCTTC. Its translation: CASSPWTNNYNEQFF. Looking up the rest from reference TRBV7-2 and TRBJ2-1 gives the full variable domain: GAGVSQSPSNKVTEKGKDVELRCDPISGHTALYWYRQSLGQGLEFLIYFQGNSAPDKSGLPSDRFSAERTGGSVSTLTIQRTQQEDSAVYLCASSPWTNNYNEQFFGPGTRLTVL.

V is TRBV5-4 and J is TRBJ2-7; 7 nucleotides line up with TRBD1. V trimming: 2 bases; J trimming: 3 bases; junction bases outside the gene matches: 8. From germline, CDR1 is SGHNT and CDR2 YYREEE (reference sequence). CDR3 length: 15 residues. The CDR3 DNA is TGTGCCAGCAGCTTAATCACAGGGGACCTCTACGAGCAGTACTTC. This sequence encodes CASSLITGDLYEQYF.

The chain joins TRBV19 to TRBJ1-2, with D possibly TRBD1 on 5 matching bases. V lost 5 bases and J lost 2, with 21 bases in between. CDR3 length equals 17 residues. The germline V gene has CDR1 LNHDA and CDR2 SQIVND (reference sequence). The CDR3 reads CASSESFLGTVNYGYTF. The CDR3 DNA reads as TGTGCCAGTAGTGAGAGTTTTTTGGGGACCGTCAACTATGGCTACACCTTC.

The rearrangement uses TRBV6-5 and TRBJ2-7; no reliable D call. The V end was cut by 0 bases, the J end by 5 bases, with 14 bases between. CDR1 is MNHEY, CDR2 SVGAGI, per germline. The CDR3 contains 15 residues. This CDR3 reads CASSYSTIRRNEQYF. CDR3 in DNA: TGTGCCAGCAGTTACTCTACAATAAGGAGAAACGAGCAGTACTTC.

The rearrangement uses TRBV7-2 and TRBJ2-5; TRBD2 matches at 8 bases. There are 16 residues in the CDR3. J was trimmed by 5 bases and V by 1 base; bases with no gene match: 9. Germline V CDR1 and CDR2: SGHTA, FQGNSA. CDR3 amino acids: CASSLGGTRVRETQYF. As DNA, the CDR3 is TGTGCCAGCAGCTTAGGGGGGACTAGGGTTAGGGAGACCCAGTACTTC.

The V and J genes are TRBV11-3 and TRBJ2-3, with 7 positions matching TRBD2. The CDR3 totals 15 residues. V trimming: 7 bases; J trimming: 7 bases; junction bases outside the gene matches: 14. CDR1 is SGHNT, CDR2 YENEEA, per germline. CDR3 sequence: CASTRRGWGVNTQYF. The CDR3 DNA is TGTGCCAGCACCCGGCGGGGGTGGGGCGTGAATACGCAGTATTTT.

The V call is TRBV25-1, the J call TRBJ1-5, with a possible D match to TRBD1 (6 bases). The CDR3 is 16 residues long. CDR1 and CDR2 (germline): MGHDK, SYGVNS. V lost 2 bases to trimming and J lost 0 bases, with 11 bases between them. The CDR3 DNA is TGTGCCAGCAGTGAAGGGGGCAGGTATAGCAATCAGCCCCAGCATTTT. Translation gives CASSEGGRYSNQPQHF.

This chain uses TRBV15 with TRBJ2-2; 7 nucleotides agree with TRBD2. The germline V gene encodes CDR1 LNHNV and CDR2 YYDKDF (reference sequence). The junction had 1 base not matched to a gene; V was cut back by 3 bases and J by 0 bases. The CDR3 is made up of 15 amino acids. The CDR3 here is CATSRAGANTGELFF. The CDR3 region has the DNA TGTGCCACCAGCAGGGCGGGGGCGAACACCGGGGAGCTGTTTTTT.

CDR3 coding DNA: TGCGCCAGCAGCGACGGGACTAGCGGCACAGATACGCAGTATTTT. It yields the protein CASSDGTSGTDTQYF. J is TRBJ2-3 and V is TRBV4-3; 10 nucleotides align to TRBD2. Germline CDR1 and CDR2: LGHNA and YSLEER. The CDR3 is made up of 15 amino acids. Trimming at V came to 5 bases and at J to 1 base, leaving 3 bases not matched to a gene.

In its sample, this clone was seen once. J is TRBJ2-7 and V is TRBV6-6, with unresolved D. V shed 5 bases and J shed 5 bases, with 13 bases lying between them. The CDR3 spans 13 residues. Germline V lookup: CDR1 MNHNY, CDR2 SVGAGI (reference sequence). The CDR3 spells CASSRSYYDEQYF. In DNA, the CDR3 is TGTGCCAGCAGTCGGTCTTACTACGACGAGCAGTACTTC.

This chain connects TRBV5-1 to TRBJ1-2, with D hard to call. Trimming shortened V by 2 bases and J by 8 bases, and 10 bases separated the two germline ends. This CDR3 is 12 amino acids long. CDR1 is SGHRS and CDR2 is YFSETQ in the germline V gene. The CDR3 sequence: CASSFEGGGYTF. DNA for the CDR3: TGCGCCAGCAGCTTCGAGGGAGGCGGCTACACCTTC.

V and J are TRBV9 and TRBJ1-2; D perhaps matches TRBD1 (5 bases). The V gene lost 3 bases and the J gene lost 5 bases, with 17 bases spanning the gap. Looked up from germline, CDR1 is SGDLS and CDR2 is YYNGEE. The CDR3 runs to 15 residues. CDR3 in DNA: TGTGCCAGCAGCGAAGCGAGGGACCTGAGTTATGGCTACACCTTC. Translating gives CASSEARDLSYGYTF. Full variable domain (outside the CDR3, taken from reference TRBV9 and TRBJ1-2): DSGVTQTPKHLITATGQRVTLRCSPRSGDLSVYWYQQSLDQGLQFLIQYYNGEERAKGNILERFSAQQFPDLHSELNLSSLELGDSALYFCASSEARDLSYGYTFGSGTRLTVV.

Here the CDR3 DNA reads TGTGCCAGCACCAACGGGTTACTGGGGATTTGGGAGACCCAGTACTTC. Translation gives CASTNGLLGIWETQYF. This rearrangement joins TRBV7-2 to TRBJ2-5; D is uncertain. V dropped 7 bases and J dropped 5 bases, with 23 bases sitting between them. The germline V gene has CDR1 SGHTA and CDR2 FQGNSA. The CDR3 runs 16 residues.